This TCR beta chain was sequenced for a study of low-dose radiotherapy and immunotherapy resistance in tumors. V dropped 8 bases and J dropped 7 bases, with 14 bases sitting between them. CDR3 length: 12 amino acids. Germline V gene data show CDR1 as SNHLY and CDR2 as FYNNEI. Primers targeting TRAV and TRBV primed first-strand cDNA, covering alpha and beta chains. Using a constant-region primer together with a V-primer adapter, TCRs were subjected to approximately 20 PCR cycles of amplification. TCRdb reanalysed the reads using MiXCR and keeps one entry per CDR3 protein. The table lists tens of thousands of distinct CDR3 sequences, less than 30% of them singletons. Indicated time point: after trial treatment. Indicated treatment: LDRT plus nivolumab, ipilimumab, low-dose cyclophosphamide and aspirin (RACIN trial). There are many counts of this clonotype.

The source is a male donor with prostate cancer. The V gene is TRBV2, the J gene TRBJ2-5; D gene ambiguous. Specimen: PBMCs, collected after low-dose radiotherapy plus immunotherapy. CDR3 nucleotides: TGTGCCAGCTGGGAAGGGTCGGCGACCCAGTACTTC. Its protein product is CASWEGSATQYF.